One and the same sample provided the 32 T cell receptor beta chains below, sequenced in a study of blood T cell repertoires in COVID-19 (dated by TCRdb to the early 2020s). The library was prepared using the immunoSEQ multiplex PCR assay. TCRdb retrieved this table from immuneACCESS and kept in-frame rearrangements only. Not all clones are present; in checked studies, unresolved V genes account for under half, and no reason is known for the remainder. In all, the sample holds a few hundred thousand clones, and approximately 90% of those were seen once. The ten largest clones take up roughly a tenth of the sample. What was sequenced was PBMCs or T cells enriched from blood (not recorded which). All receptors derive from a woman aged 40-49 years who had recovered from COVID-19.

The chain employs TRBV29-1 and TRBJ1-1; TRBD1 aligns across 7 bases. The V and J ends lost 4 bases and 1 base, in that order; junction bases with no gene match: 6. The CDR3 extends over 14 amino acids. Germline values: CDR1 SQVTM, CDR2 ANQGSEA. The CDR3 DNA is TGCAGCGTTGTGCCGGACAGGAGGAACACTGAAGCTTTCTTT. Amino acids: CSVVPDRRNTEAFF.

The chain is built from TRBV18 and TRBJ1-5, with 8 bases lining up with TRBD1. Germline V CDR1 and CDR2: KGHSH, LQKENI. This CDR3 is 17 amino acids long. V trimming: 3 bases; J trimming: 5 bases; junction bases outside the gene matches: 12. CDR3 bases: TGTGCCAGCTCACCTCGACAGGGGCCAAGAAGAGATCAGCCCCAGCATTTT. Its protein is CASSPRQGPRRDQPQHF.

The J gene is TRBJ1-2, the V gene TRBV28; 7 bases agree with TRBD1. Germline V lookup: CDR1 MDHEN, CDR2 SYDVKM. The CDR3 has 15 amino acids. Germline trimming cut 6 bases from V and 8 bases from J; bases unmatched to any gene: 15. The CDR3 loop is CASRRGQEVFGGYTF. The DNA for the CDR3 is TGTGCCAGCAGAAGAGGACAGGAAGTTTTTGGAGGCTACACCTTC.

The rearrangement uses TRBV18 and TRBJ1-6; TRBD1 aligns across 9 bases. With 3 bases clipped from V and 6 bases from J, the junction kept 9 bases outside the gene matches. This CDR3 spans 17 amino acids. CDR1 KGHSH and CDR2 LQKENI come from the germline V gene. The CDR3, as DNA: TGTGCCAGCTCACCCACCAACAGGGGGCTCACTAATTCACCCCTCCACTTT. Its translation is CASSPTNRGLTNSPLHF.

CDR3 nucleotide sequence: TGTGCCAGCAGTGAAGGGGACAGGTCCAATCAGCCCCAGCATTTT. This codes for CASSEGDRSNQPQHF. The gene calls are TRBV2 and TRBJ1-5; 8 bases are a match to TRBD1. Germline V gives CDR1 SNHLY, CDR2 FYNNEI. The junction had 2 bases not matched to a gene; V was cut back by 1 base and J by 3 bases. The CDR3 loop spans 15 amino acids.

To note about this clone: Different DNA sequences within this sample yield the same CDR3. The CDR3 DNA follows: TGTGCCAGCAGCTCGGGGACTATCACAGATACGCAGTATTTT. Translation gives CASSSGTITDTQYF. The gene calls are TRBV11-3 and TRBJ2-3, with 7 nucleotides matching TRBD2. V dropped 4 bases and J dropped 2; count of bases not matched to a gene: 3. CDR1 is SGHNT, CDR2 YENEEA, per germline. The CDR3 is 14 residues long.

J is TRBJ1-5 and V is TRBV2; D is ambiguous. The CDR3 runs to 13 residues. V was shortened by 6 bases and J by 0 bases, with 6 bases between the two germline ends. Germline loops: CDR1 SNHLY, CDR2 FYNNEI. The CDR3 here is CASSLSSNQPQHF. CDR3 DNA sequence: TGTGCCAGCAGCCTTAGTAGCAATCAGCCCCAGCATTTT.

The gene calls are TRBV5-1 and TRBJ1-6, with D unresolved. V shed 0 bases and J shed 7 bases, with 8 bases lying between them. This CDR3 has 14 amino acids. From germline, CDR1 is SGHRS and CDR2 YFSETQ. Written as DNA, the CDR3 is TGCGCCAGCAGCTTGGCGGGGTTGAATTCACCCCTCCACTTT. This sequence encodes CASSLAGLNSPLHF.

The chain links TRBV2 to TRBJ1-4; 7 bases are a match to TRBD1. Losses at the gene ends were 5 bases for V and 4 bases for J; bases not matched to a gene: 7. CDR3 length: 15 amino acids. Germline V gene lookup returns CDR1 SNHLY and CDR2 FYNNEI. CDR3 DNA: TGTGCCAGCAGTCGCGACAGGGCTAGTAATGAAAAACTGTTTTTT. Its translation: CASSRDRASNEKLFF.

V is TRBV18 and J is TRBJ2-7; maybe TRBD1 (6 bases). This CDR3 contains 13 residues. V lost 4 bases, J lost 4 bases, and 11 bases lay in between. CDR1 KGHSH and CDR2 LQKENI come from the germline V gene. Written as DNA, the CDR3 is TGTGCCAGCTCACGGGACAATGGGTACGAGCAGTACTTC. Translating gives CASSRDNGYEQYF.

CDR3 DNA: TGTGCCAGCAGCAGCCGGGACACAAGCCTCATAGGGGGAGCTTTCTTT. The encoded protein is CASSSRDTSLIGGAFF. The chain couples TRBV4-2 to TRBJ1-1; the D gene is possibly TRBD1 (6 bases). Per germline, CDR1 LGHNA and CDR2 YNFKEQ. V shed 5 bases and J shed 10 bases, with 26 bases lying between them. The CDR3 totals 16 residues.

V gene TRBV6-5 combines with J gene TRBJ2-5; D possibly corresponds to TRBD2 (6 bases). The CDR3 is 14 amino acids. The V gene lost 7 bases and the J gene lost 4 bases, with 16 bases spanning the gap. The germline V gene encodes CDR1 MNHEY and CDR2 SVGAGI. The CDR3 loop reads CASTPFGAGETQYF. DNA of the CDR3: TGTGCCAGCACGCCCTTTGGAGCGGGAGAGACCCAGTACTTC.

The chain joins TRBV28 to TRBJ2-7; a possible D gene is TRBD2 (5 bases). Trimming took 6 bases from V and 1 from J, leaving 13 bases between them. Germline CDR1 MDHEN, CDR2 SYDVKM. This CDR3 is built from 14 residues. The CDR3 reads CASSTRRTSYEQYF. CDR3 coding DNA: TGTGCCAGCAGCACTAGGAGGACGTCCTACGAGCAGTACTTC.

This CDR3 reads CASSVQGTEAFF. CDR3 in DNA: TGTGCCAGCAGTGTACAGGGCACTGAAGCTTTCTTT. The V and J genes are TRBV2 and TRBJ1-1, with D maybe TRBD1 (6 bases). The CDR3 has 12 residues. In germline, CDR1 is SNHLY, CDR2 FYNNEI. V lost 4 bases, J lost 4 bases, and 7 bases lay in between.

V and J are TRBV7-2 and TRBJ2-3; 8 bases line up with TRBD2. Losses at the gene ends were 5 bases for V and 2 bases for J; bases not matched to a gene: 9. Germline values: CDR1 SGHTA, CDR2 FQGNSA. CDR3 length: 16 residues. As DNA, the CDR3 is TGTGCCAGCAGCCCTGAAGCGGGAGCCATCACAGATACGCAGTATTTT. Translation gives CASSPEAGAITDTQYF.

CDR3 amino acids: CAWSPPGNTIYF. Here the CDR3 DNA reads TGTGCCTGGAGTCCCCCGGGAAACACCATATATTTT. This chain uses TRBV30 with TRBJ1-3; D is unresolved. The CDR3 spans 12 residues. Deletions cut 2 bases from V and 4 bases from J, with 6 bases between. Germline lookup yields CDR1 GTSNPN and CDR2 SVGIG (reference sequence).

The chain combines TRBV7-9 with TRBJ1-4, with D uncertain. This CDR3 contains 14 residues. V was shortened by 1 base and J by 0 bases, with 3 bases between the two germline ends. Germline-derived CDR1 and CDR2 are SEHNR and FQNEAQ (reference sequence). As DNA, the CDR3 is TGTGCCAGCAGCTTAGTATCAACTAATGAAAAACTGTTTTTT. Protein: CASSLVSTNEKLFF. Together with reference TRBV7-9 and TRBJ1-4, the CDR3 gives the full variable domain: DTGVSQNPRHKITKRGQNVTFRCDPISEHNRLYWYRQTLGQGPEFLTYFQNEAQLEKSRLLSDRFSAERPKGSFSTLEIQRTEQGDSAMYLCASSLVSTNEKLFFGSGTQLSVL.

A note on this clone: The sample holds other DNA sequences that translate to the same CDR3. The chain combines TRBV3-1 (or the pseudogene TRBV3-2) with TRBJ2-7; D not resolved. The CDR3 contains 12 residues. Looked up from germline, CDR1 is LGHDT and CDR2 is YNNKEL (reference sequence). V was pared by 3 bases and J by 0 bases, with 3 bases between. CDR3 region: CASSHLSYEQYF. CDR3 in DNA: TGTGCCAGCAGCCATCTCTCCTACGAGCAGTACTTC.

The CDR3 DNA follows: TGTGCCAGAAGCTTGGATCCCGACTCCGAAGGCTTATCTAACTATGGCTACACCTTC. Translation: CARSLDPDSEGLSNYGYTF. This sequence joins TRBV5-3 and TRBJ1-2; no clear D gene. TRBV5-3 carries the ORF label, with uncertain function. The germline V and J ends were trimmed by 0 bases and 0 bases, with 21 bases remaining between them. The CDR3 sequence is 19 residues long.

The chain links TRBV5-5 to TRBJ1-2; 8 bases map to TRBD1. V lost 0 bases and J lost 6; bases outside the gene matches: 1. The CDR3 is 13 amino acids. The germline gives CDR1 SGHKS, CDR2 YYEKEE (reference sequence). In DNA, the CDR3 is TGTGCCAGCAGCTTGGCAGGGGGCGATGGCTACACCTTC. This codes for CASSLAGGDGYTF.

The rearrangement joins TRBV7-3 to TRBJ2-5, with D maybe TRBD2 (6 bases). V lost 1 base and J 4 bases, leaving 13 bases between the germline ends. Germline loops: CDR1 SGHTA, CDR2 FQGTGA. This CDR3 is built from 15 residues. CDR3 sequence reads: CASSLNAGPGETQYF. The CDR3 bases are TGTGCCAGCAGCTTAAATGCGGGGCCGGGAGAGACCCAGTACTTC.

The rearrangement uses TRBV5-1 and TRBJ1-1; the D gene is possibly TRBD1 (6 bases). This CDR3 is 14 amino acids long. Looked up from germline, CDR1 is SGHRS and CDR2 is YFSETQ. Trimming left V 4 bases short and J 0 bases short, with 10 bases between. The chain's CDR3 is CASSPTGMNTEAFF. CDR3 nucleotide sequence: TGCGCCAGCAGCCCCACAGGGATGAACACTGAAGCTTTCTTT.

This chain uses TRBV5-1 with TRBJ1-2, with 7 bases fitting TRBD1. Per germline, CDR1 SGHRS and CDR2 YFSETQ. This CDR3 region has 15 residues. Trimming cost V 4 bases and J 2 bases; bases outside gene matches: 8. The chain's CDR3 is CASSPGTALNYGYTF. CDR3 in DNA: TGCGCCAGCAGCCCCGGGACAGCTTTAAACTATGGCTACACCTTC.

The rearrangement links TRBV3-1 (or the pseudogene TRBV3-2) to TRBJ1-2; 8 bases are a match to TRBD1. The V gene end was trimmed by 4 bases and the J gene end by 3 bases; junction bases not matched to a gene: 4. Germline V lookup: CDR1 LGHDT, CDR2 YNNKEL (reference sequence). The CDR3 sequence is 14 residues long. The CDR3 nucleotides read TGTGCCAGCAGCCCGGGACAGGCATACTATGGCTACACCTTC. Its protein is CASSPGQAYYGYTF.

The gene calls are TRBV4-1 and TRBJ1-1, with no clear D. CDR3 length equals 14 residues. Trimming removed 1 base from V and 5 bases from J, with 11 bases in between. Germline CDR1 MGHRA, CDR2 YSYEKL. The DNA of the CDR3 is TGCGCCAGCAGCCAAGGTAGGGCGGGTACTGAAGCTTTCTTT. As protein: CASSQGRAGTEAFF.

The rearrangement links TRBV7-2 to TRBJ2-1, with 9 positions matching TRBD2. V was clipped by 5 bases and J by 6 bases; unmatched bases: 5. The CDR3 is made up of 14 amino acids. Germline V lookup: CDR1 SGHTA, CDR2 FQGNSA. Here the CDR3 DNA reads TGTGCCAGCAGCCTTGCGGGGGGGCCCAATGAGCAGTTCTTC. Its protein product is CASSLAGGPNEQFF.

V and J are TRBV27 and TRBJ2-7, with D possibly TRBD2 on 5 matching bases. This CDR3 is 14 amino acids long. Trimming pared 6 bases from V and 6 bases from J, leaving 18 bases between. CDR1 and CDR2 from the germline V gene are MNHEY and SMNVEV (reference sequence). CDR3 region: CASSLREGVSEQYF. Here the CDR3 DNA reads TGTGCCAGCAGCCTCCGAGAGGGAGTATCCGAGCAGTACTTC.

CDR3 loop: CASRRRLADTGELFF. The CDR3 DNA is TGTGCCAGTAGGCGGAGGCTAGCGGACACCGGGGAGCTGTTTTTT. J is TRBJ2-2 and V is TRBV19; 7 bases are a match to TRBD2. With 6 bases clipped from V and 3 bases from J, the junction kept 7 bases outside the gene matches. The germline gives CDR1 LNHDA, CDR2 SQIVND (reference sequence). This CDR3 contains 15 residues.

The chain has TRBV7-2 and TRBJ1-3, with D uncertain. This CDR3 comprises 15 residues. CDR1 SGHTA and CDR2 FQGNSA come from the germline V gene. Between the trimmed V and J ends, which lost 3 bases and 4 bases, there was a span of 13 bases. Here the CDR3 reads CASSFSAGLGNTIYF. The CDR3 region has the DNA TGTGCCAGCAGCTTTTCGGCAGGACTCGGAAACACCATATATTTT.

CDR3 DNA sequence: TGCAGCGTCACAGGGGGCGAACGGTCCTACGAGCAGTACTTC. This gives the protein CSVTGGERSYEQYF. This chain connects TRBV29-1 to TRBJ2-7, with 9 bases that match TRBD1. Germline V gene lookup returns CDR1 SQVTM and CDR2 ANQGSEA. The V gene end was trimmed by 6 bases and the J gene end by 1 base; junction bases not matched to a gene: 7. The CDR3 consists of 14 residues.

The rearrangement uses TRBV6-5 and TRBJ1-1; perhaps TRBD1 as D (5 bases). With 7 bases removed from V and 0 bases from J, the gap between germline ends came to 15 bases. This CDR3 is 15 amino acids long. Germline V gene data show CDR1 as MNHEY and CDR2 as SVGAGI. The CDR3 sequence is CASTRRVGVNTEAFF. The CDR3 nucleotides are TGTGCCAGCACCCGCAGGGTCGGCGTGAACACTGAAGCTTTCTTT.

The chain recombines TRBV7-3 with TRBJ2-3; 8 bases are shared with TRBD2. The CDR3 extends over 16 amino acids. With V trimmed by 2 bases and J by 6 bases, 10 bases remained unmatched. Germline-derived CDR1 and CDR2 are SGHTA and FQGTGA. The CDR3 spells CASSLRGLVGSDTQYF. The CDR3 bases are TGTGCCAGCAGCTTACGGGGACTAGTAGGATCCGATACGCAGTATTTT.